Described below is a single TCR beta chain sequence and its context. Antigen: not known. Here the CDR3 omits its conserved ending phenylalanine or tryptophan, so a read error is the likely source. This sample is part of a study of vaccination and CD4 T cells after COVID-19. As for the study in general: Nasal swab PCR identified SARS-CoV-2 in the convalescent patients, of whom roughly nine were mild and one severe.

This CDR3 spans 14 amino acids. CDR1 and CDR2 from the germline V gene are SGHTA and FQGNSA. Trimming stripped 3 bases from V and 0 bases from J, with 8 bases between. The time point denotes: late sampling 161 to 241 days after vaccination in a few convalescent patients. Stated treatment: roughly nine-day PBMC culture with coronavirus spike peptide pools or control peptides (ViraFEST assay). Sequencing of cultured CD4+ T cell DNA used the Oncomine TCR Beta short-read assay. TCRdb analysed the PCR reads with MiXCR anew, one entry per CDR3 protein. This table holds about 25,000 distinct CDR3 sequences, roughly 31% found once. Study-level results: Analysis of convalescent patients found that 304 of 307 vaccine-specific clones were spike mono-reactive.

The source was CD4+ T cells from blood, cultured in vitro, collected about 7 months after SARS-CoV-2 vaccination. The sequence derives from a human donor who had recovered from COVID-19. The genes are TRBV7-2 and TRBJ2-5; perhaps TRBD2 as D (5 bases). The CDR3 is CASSFKADQETQYY. CDR3 coding DNA: TGTGCCAGCAGCTTTAAAGCGGACCAAGAGACCCAGTACTAC.